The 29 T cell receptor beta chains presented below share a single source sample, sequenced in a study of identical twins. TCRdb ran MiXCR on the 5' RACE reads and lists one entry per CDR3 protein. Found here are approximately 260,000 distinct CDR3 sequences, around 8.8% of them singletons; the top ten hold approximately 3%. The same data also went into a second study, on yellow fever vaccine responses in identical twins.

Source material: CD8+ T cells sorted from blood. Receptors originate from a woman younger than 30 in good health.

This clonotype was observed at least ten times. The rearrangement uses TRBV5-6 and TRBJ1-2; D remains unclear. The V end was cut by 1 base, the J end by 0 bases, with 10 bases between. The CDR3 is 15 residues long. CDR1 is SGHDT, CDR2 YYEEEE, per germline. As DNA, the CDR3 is TGTGCCAGCAGCTTGTCCCAGAGGCCTAACTATGGCTACACCTTC. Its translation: CASSLSQRPNYGYTF.

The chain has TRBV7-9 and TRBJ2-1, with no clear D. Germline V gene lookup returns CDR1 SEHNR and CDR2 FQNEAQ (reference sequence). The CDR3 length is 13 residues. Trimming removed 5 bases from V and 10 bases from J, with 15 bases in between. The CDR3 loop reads CASSDVNGPEQFF. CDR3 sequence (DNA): TGTGCCAGCAGCGACGTGAACGGGCCCGAGCAGTTCTTC.

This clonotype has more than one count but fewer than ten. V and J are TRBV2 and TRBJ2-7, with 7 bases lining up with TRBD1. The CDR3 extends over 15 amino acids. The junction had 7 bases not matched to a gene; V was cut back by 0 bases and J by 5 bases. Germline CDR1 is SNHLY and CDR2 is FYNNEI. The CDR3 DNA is TGTGCCAGCAGTGAAGCGCGACAGGGAAGCGACGAGCAGTACTTC. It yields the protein CASSEARQGSDEQYF.

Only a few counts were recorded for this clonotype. The CDR3 sequence is CASCWIRAHIFTGELFF. The CDR3 DNA sequence: TGTGCCAGCTGCTGGATCCGGGCCCATATCTTCACCGGGGAGCTGTTTTTT. V is TRBV7-2 and J is TRBJ2-2; D remains unclear. Germline CDR1 and CDR2: SGHTA and FQGNSA. This CDR3 is 17 amino acids long. Trimming cost V 8 bases and J 4 bases, with 23 bases left between them. Full variable domain (outside the CDR3, taken from reference TRBV7-2 and TRBJ2-2): GAGVSQSPSNKVTEKGKDVELRCDPISGHTALYWYRQSLGQGLEFLIYFQGNSAPDKSGLPSDRFSAERTGGSVSTLTIQRTQQEDSAVYLCASCWIRAHIFTGELFFGEGSRLTVL.

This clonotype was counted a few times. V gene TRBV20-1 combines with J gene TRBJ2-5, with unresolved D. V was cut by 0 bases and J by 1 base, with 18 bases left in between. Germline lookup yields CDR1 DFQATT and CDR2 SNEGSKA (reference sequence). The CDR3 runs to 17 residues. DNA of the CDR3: TGCAGTGCTAGAGATGTGATTTGGCCCACCCTCCAAGAGACCCAGTACTTC. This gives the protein CSARDVIWPTLQETQYF.

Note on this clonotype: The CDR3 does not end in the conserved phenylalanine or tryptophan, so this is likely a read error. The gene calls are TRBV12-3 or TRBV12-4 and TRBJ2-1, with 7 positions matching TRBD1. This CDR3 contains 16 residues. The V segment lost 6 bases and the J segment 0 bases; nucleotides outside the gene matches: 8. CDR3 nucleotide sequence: TGTGCCAGCAGCGATTTAACAGGGGACTCCTACAATGAGCAGTTCCTC. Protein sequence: CASSDLTGDSYNEQFL.

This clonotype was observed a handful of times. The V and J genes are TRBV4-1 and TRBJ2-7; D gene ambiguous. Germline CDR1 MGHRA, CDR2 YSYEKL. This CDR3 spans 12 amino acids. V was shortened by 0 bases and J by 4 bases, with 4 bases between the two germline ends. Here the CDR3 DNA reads TGCGCCAGCAGCCAAGAAATGTACGAGCAGTACTTC. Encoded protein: CASSQEMYEQYF.

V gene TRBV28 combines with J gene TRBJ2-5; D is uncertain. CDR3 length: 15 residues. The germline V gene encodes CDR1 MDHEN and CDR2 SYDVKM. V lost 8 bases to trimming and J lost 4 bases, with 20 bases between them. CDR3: CASLPRAEHGETQYF. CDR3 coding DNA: TGTGCCAGCCTACCCCGGGCCGAGCATGGAGAGACCCAGTACTTC.

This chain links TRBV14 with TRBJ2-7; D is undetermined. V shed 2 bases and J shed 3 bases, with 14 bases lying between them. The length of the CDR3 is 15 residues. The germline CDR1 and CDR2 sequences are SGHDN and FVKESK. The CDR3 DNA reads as TGTGCCAGCAGCCAACACCACTCCTCTAGCTACGAGCAGTACTTC. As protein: CASSQHHSSSYEQYF.

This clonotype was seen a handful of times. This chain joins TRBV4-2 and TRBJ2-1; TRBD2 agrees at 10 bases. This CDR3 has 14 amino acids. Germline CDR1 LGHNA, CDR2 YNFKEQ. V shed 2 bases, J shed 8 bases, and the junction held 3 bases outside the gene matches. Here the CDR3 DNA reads TGTGCCAGCAGCCAACGACTAGCGGGCGATGAGCAGTTCTTC. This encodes CASSQRLAGDEQFF.

The CDR3 DNA follows: TGTGCCAGCAGCCTGGGACTAGCTCTCGAGCAGTACTTC. Translated: CASSLGLALEQYF. The V gene is TRBV3-1, the J gene TRBJ2-7; 9 bases align to TRBD2. CDR1 is LGHDT, CDR2 YNNKEL, per germline (reference sequence). V trimming: 4 bases; J trimming: 6 bases; junction bases outside the gene matches: 4. CDR3 length: 13 amino acids.

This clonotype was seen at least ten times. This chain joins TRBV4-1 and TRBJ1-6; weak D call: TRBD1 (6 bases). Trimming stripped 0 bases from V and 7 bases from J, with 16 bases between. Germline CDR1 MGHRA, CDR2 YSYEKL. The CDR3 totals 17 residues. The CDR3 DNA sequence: TGCGCCAGCAGCCAAGATAACTGGGACACCATCAATTCACCCCTCCACTTT. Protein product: CASSQDNWDTINSPLHF.

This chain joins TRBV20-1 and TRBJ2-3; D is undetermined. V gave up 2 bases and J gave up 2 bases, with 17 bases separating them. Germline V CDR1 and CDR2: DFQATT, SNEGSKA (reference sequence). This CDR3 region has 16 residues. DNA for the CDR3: TGCAGTGCTAGACTCTTAGAGGTGGGCGTCACAGATACGCAGTATTTT. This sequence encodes CSARLLEVGVTDTQYF.

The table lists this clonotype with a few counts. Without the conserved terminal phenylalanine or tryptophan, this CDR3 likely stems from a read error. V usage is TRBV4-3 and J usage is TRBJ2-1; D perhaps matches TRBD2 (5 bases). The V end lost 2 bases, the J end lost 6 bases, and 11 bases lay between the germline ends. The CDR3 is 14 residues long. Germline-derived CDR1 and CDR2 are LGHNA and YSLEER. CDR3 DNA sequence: TGCGCCAGCAGCCAATTTGGCGGGCGCAATGAGCAGTTCCTC. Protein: CASSQFGGRNEQFL.

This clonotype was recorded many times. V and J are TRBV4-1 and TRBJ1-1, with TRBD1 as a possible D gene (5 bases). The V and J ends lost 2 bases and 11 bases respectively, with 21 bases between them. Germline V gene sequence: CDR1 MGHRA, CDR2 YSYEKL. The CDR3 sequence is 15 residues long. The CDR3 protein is CASSQLSGRHGEAFF. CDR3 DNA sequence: TGCGCCAGCAGCCAACTGTCGGGACGGCATGGGGAGGCTTTCTTT.

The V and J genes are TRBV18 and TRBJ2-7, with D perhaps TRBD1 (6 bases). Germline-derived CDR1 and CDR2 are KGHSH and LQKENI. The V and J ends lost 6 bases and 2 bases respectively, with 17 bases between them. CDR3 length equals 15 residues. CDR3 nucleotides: TGTGCCAGCTCCTACCCCAGGGGTGGGACCTACGAGCAGTACTTC. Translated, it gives CASSYPRGGTYEQYF.

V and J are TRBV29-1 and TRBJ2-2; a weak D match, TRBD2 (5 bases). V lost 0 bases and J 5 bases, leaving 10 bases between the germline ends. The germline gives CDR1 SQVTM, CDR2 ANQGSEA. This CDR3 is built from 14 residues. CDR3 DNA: TGCAGCGTTGAAGATCGAGGGCATACCGGGGAGCTGTTTTTT. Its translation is CSVEDRGHTGELFF.

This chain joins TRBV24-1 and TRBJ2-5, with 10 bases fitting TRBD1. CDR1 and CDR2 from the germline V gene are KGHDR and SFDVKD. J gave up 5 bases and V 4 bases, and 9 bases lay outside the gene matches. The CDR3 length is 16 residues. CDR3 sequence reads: CATSELTGGKRETQYF. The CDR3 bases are TGTGCCACCAGTGAACTGACAGGGGGCAAGAGGGAGACCCAGTACTTC.

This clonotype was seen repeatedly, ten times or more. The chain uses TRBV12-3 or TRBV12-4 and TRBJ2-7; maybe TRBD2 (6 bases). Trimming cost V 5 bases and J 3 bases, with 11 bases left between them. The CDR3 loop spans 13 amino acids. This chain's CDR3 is CASSLGGRYEQYF. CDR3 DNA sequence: TGTGCCAGCAGTCTCGGAGGGCGCTACGAGCAGTACTTC.

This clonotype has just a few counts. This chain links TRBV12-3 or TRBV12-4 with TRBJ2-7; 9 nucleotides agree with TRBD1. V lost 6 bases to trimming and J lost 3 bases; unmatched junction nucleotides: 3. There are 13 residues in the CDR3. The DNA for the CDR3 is TGTGCCAGCAGGGGACAGGGACACTACGAGCAGTACTTC. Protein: CASRGQGHYEQYF.

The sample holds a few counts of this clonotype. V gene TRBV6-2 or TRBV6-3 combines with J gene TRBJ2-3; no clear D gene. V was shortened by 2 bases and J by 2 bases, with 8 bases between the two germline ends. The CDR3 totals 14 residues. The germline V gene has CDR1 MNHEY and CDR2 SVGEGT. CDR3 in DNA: TGTGCCAGCAGTTACGTTCAGATCACAGATACGCAGTATTTT. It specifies CASSYVQITDTQYF.

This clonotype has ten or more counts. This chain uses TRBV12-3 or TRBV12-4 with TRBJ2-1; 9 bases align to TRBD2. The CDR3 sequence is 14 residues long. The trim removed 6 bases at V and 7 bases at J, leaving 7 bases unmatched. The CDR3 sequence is CASRAGGLWNEQFF. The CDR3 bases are TGTGCCAGCAGAGCGGGAGGCCTCTGGAATGAGCAGTTCTTC.

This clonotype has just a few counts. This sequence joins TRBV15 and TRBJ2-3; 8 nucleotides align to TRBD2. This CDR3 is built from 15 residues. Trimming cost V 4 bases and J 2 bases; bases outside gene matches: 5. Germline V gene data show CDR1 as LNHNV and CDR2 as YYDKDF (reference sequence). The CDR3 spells CATSKRGGLTDTQYF. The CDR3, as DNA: TGTGCCACCAGCAAACGGGGGGGCCTCACAGATACGCAGTATTTT.

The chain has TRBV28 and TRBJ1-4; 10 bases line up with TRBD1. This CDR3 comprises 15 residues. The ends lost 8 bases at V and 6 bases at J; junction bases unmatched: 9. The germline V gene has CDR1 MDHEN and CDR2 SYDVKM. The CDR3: CASATGTGDYEKLFF. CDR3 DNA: TGTGCCAGCGCCACGGGGACAGGGGACTATGAAAAACTGTTTTTT.

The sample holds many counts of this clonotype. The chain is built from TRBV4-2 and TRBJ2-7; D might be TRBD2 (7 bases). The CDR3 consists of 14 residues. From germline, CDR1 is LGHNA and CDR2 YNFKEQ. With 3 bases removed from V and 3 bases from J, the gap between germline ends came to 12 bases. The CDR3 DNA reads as TGTGCCAGCAGCCAGGGGGGGCAGAGCTACGAGCAGTACTTC. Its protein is CASSQGGQSYEQYF.

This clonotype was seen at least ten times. CDR3 nucleotides: TGTGCCAGCAGTTACTCCGGTCGGGAGGGTTACAATGAGCAGTTCTTC. It yields the protein CASSYSGREGYNEQFF. This chain links TRBV6-5 with TRBJ2-1, with 8 nucleotides matching TRBD2. Per the germline V gene, CDR1 is MNHEY and CDR2 is SVGAGI. V was pared by 0 bases and J by 4 bases, with 5 bases of the junction left unmatched. This CDR3 contains 16 residues.

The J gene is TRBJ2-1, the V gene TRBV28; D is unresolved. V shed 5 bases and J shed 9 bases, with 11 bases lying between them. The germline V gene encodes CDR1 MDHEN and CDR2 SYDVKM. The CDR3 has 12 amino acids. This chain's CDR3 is CASSPRSSEQFF. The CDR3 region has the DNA TGTGCCAGCAGTCCTCGGTCTAGTGAGCAGTTCTTC.

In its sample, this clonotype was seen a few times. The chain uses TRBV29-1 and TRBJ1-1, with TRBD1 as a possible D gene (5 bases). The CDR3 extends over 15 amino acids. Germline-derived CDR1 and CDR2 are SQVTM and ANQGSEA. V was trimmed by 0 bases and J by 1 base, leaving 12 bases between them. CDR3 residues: CSVEDPAGQNTEAFF. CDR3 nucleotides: TGCAGCGTTGAAGATCCCGCAGGGCAGAACACTGAAGCTTTCTTT.

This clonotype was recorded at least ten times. The DNA of the CDR3 is TGCGCCAGCAGAGGGGACTTGAGCTCCTATAATTCACCCCTCCACTTT. Amino acid sequence: CASRGDLSSYNSPLHF. The chain combines TRBV5-1 with TRBJ1-6; possible D gene TRBD1, 5 bases. Between the trimmed V and J ends, which lost 5 bases and 0 bases, there was a span of 12 bases. The CDR3 is 16 residues long. Germline V gene lookup returns CDR1 SGHRS and CDR2 YFSETQ.